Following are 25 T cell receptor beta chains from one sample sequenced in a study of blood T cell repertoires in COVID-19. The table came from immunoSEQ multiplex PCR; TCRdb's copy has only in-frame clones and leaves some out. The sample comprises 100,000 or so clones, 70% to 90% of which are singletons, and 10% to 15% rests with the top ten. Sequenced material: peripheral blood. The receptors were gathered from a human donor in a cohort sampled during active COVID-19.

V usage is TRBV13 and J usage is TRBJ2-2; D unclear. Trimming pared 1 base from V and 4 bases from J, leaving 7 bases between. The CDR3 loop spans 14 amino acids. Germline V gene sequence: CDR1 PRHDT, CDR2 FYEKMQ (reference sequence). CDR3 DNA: TGTGCCAGCAGCTTAGCACAGCTCACCGGGGAGCTGTTTTTT. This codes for CASSLAQLTGELFF.

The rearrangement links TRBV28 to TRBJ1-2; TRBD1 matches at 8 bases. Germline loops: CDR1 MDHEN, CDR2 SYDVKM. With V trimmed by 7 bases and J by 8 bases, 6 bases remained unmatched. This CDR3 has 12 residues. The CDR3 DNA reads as TGTGCCAGCACTGACAGGGGATGGGGCTACACCTTC. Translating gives CASTDRGWGYTF.

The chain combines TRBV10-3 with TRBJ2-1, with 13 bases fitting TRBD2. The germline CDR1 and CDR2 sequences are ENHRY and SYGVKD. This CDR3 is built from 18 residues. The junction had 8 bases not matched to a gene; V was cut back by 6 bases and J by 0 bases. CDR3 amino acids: CAISSTSGGQSSYNEQFF. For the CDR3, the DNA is TGTGCCATCAGCTCGACTAGCGGGGGGCAGAGCTCCTACAATGAGCAGTTCTTC.

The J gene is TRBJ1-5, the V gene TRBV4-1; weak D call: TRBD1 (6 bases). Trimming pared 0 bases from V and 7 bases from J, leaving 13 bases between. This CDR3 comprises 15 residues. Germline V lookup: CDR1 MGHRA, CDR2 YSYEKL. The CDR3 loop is CASSQDRGGGQPQHF. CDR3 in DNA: TGCGCCAGCAGCCAAGATAGGGGAGGGGGGCAGCCCCAGCATTTT.

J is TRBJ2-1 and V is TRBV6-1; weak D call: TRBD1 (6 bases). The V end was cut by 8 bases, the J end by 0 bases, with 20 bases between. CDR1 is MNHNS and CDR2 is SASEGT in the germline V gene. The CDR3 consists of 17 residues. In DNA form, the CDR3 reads TGTGCCAGCCTTGAAGGCAGGGGTCTGAGCTCCTACAATGAGCAGTTCTTC. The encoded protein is CASLEGRGLSSYNEQFF.

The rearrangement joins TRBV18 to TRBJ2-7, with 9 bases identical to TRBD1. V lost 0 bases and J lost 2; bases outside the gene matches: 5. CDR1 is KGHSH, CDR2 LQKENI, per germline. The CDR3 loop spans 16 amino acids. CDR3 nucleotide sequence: TGTGCCAGCTCACCACCGGGACGACAGGGGGCCTACGAGCAGTACTTC. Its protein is CASSPPGRQGAYEQYF. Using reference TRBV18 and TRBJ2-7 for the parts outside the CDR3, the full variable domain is NAGVMQNPRHLVRRRGQEARLRCSPMKGHSHVYWYRQLPEEGLKFMVYLQKENIIDESGMPKERFSAEFPKEGPSILRIQQVVRGDSAAYFCASSPPGRQGAYEQYFGPGTRLTVT.

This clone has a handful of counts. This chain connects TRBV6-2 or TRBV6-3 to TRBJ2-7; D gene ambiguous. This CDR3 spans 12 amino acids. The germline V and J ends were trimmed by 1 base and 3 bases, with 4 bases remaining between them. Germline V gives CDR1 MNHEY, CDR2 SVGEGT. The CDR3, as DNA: TGTGCCAGCAGTTACTTCAGCTACGAGCAGTACTTC. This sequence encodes CASSYFSYEQYF.

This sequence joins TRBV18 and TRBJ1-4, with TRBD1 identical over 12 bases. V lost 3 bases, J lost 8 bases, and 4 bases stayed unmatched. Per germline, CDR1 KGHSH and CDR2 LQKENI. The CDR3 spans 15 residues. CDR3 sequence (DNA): TGTGCCAGCTCACCGGGACAGGGGGCGAGGGAAAAACTGTTTTTT. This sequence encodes CASSPGQGAREKLFF.

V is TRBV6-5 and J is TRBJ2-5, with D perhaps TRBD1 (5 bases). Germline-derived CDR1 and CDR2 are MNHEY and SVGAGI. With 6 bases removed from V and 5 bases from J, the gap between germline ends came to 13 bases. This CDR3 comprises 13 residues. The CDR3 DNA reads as TGTGCCAGCAGGATGACAGCGACCGAGACCCAGTACTTC. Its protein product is CASRMTATETQYF.

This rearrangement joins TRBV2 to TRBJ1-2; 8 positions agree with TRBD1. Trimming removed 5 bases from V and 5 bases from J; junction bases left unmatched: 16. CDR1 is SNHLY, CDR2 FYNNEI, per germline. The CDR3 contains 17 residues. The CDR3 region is CASSLSGADRELYGYTF. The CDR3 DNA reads TGTGCCAGCAGTCTTTCTGGTGCGGACAGGGAACTATATGGCTACACCTTC.

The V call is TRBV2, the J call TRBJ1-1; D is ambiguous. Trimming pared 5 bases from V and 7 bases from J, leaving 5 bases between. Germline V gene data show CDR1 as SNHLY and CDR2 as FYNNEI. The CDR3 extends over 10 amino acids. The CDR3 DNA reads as TGTGCCAGCAGTTACAGTGAAGCTTTCTTT. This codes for CASSYSEAFF.

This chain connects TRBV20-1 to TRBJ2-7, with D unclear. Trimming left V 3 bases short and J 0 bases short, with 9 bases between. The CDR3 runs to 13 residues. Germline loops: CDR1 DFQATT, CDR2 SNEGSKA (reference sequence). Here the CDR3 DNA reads TGCAGTGCTAGTTTGGCTGCCTCCTACGAGCAGTACTTC. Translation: CSASLAASYEQYF.

CDR3 bases: TGTGCCAGCAGCTCCCCCGGGGGAGCGCCGGCCTACGAGCAGTACTTC. Its translation is CASSSPGGAPAYEQYF. The chain combines TRBV11-2 with TRBJ2-7, with D perhaps matching TRBD2 (6 bases). CDR1 and CDR2 from the germline V gene are SGHAT and FQNNGV. V dropped 4 bases and J dropped 2 bases, with 18 bases sitting between them. The CDR3 contains 16 residues.

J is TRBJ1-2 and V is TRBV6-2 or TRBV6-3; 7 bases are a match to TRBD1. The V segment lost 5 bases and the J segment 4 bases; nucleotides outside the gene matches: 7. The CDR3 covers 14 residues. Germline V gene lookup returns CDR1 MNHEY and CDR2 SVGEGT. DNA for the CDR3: TGTGCCAGCAGTAACGTACAGGGGATCTATGGCTACACCTTC. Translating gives CASSNVQGIYGYTF.

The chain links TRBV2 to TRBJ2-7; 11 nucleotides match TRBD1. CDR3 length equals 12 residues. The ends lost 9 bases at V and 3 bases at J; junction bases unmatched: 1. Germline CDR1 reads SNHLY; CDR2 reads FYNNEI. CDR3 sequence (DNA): TGTGCCAGGGGGACAGGGGGCTACGAGCAGTACTTC. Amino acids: CARGTGGYEQYF.

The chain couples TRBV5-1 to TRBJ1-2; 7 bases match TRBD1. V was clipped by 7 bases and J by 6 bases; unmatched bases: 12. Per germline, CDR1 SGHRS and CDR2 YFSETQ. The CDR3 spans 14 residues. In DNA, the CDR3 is TGCGCCAGCGGACAGGACAGGTTGTCTGATGGCTACACCTTC. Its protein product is CASGQDRLSDGYTF.

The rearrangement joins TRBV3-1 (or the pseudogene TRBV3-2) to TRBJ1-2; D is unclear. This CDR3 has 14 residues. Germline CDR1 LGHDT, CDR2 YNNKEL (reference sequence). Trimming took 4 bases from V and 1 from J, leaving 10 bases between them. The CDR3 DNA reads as TGTGCCAGCAGCCTTGGCGACATTAACTATGGCTACACCTTC. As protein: CASSLGDINYGYTF.

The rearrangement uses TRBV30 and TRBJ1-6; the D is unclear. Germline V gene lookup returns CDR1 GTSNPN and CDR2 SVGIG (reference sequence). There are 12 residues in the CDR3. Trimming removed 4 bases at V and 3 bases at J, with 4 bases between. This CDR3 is CAWTVYNSPLHF. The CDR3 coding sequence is TGTGCCTGGACAGTCTATAATTCACCCCTCCACTTT.

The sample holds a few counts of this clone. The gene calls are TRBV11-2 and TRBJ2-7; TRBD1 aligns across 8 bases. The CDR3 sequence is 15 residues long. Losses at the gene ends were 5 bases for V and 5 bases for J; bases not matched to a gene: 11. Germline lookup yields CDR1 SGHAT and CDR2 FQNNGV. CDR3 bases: TGTGCCAGCAGCCCCCGGCAGGGGGCGATGAACGAGCAGTACTTC. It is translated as CASSPRQGAMNEQYF.

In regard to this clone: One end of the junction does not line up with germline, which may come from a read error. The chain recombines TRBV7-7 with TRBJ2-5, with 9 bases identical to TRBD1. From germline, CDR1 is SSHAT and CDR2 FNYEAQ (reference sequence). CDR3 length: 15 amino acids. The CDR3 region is CASSSRTGAGETQYF. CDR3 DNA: TGTGCTAGCAGCTCCCGGACAGGGGCGGGGGAGACCCAGTACTTC. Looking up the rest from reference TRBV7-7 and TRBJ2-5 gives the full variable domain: GAGVSQSPRYKVTKRGQDVTLRCDPISSHATLYWYQQALGQGPEFLTYFNYEAQPDKSGLPSDRFSAERPEGSISTLTIQRTEQRDSAMYRCASSSRTGAGETQYFGPGTRLLVL.

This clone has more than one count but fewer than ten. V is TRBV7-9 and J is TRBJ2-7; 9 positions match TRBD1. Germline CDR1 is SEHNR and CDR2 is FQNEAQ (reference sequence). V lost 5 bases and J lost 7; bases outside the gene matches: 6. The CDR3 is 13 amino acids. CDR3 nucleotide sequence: TGTGCCAGCAGCGTACAGGGGGCGCAGGAGCAGTACTTC. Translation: CASSVQGAQEQYF.

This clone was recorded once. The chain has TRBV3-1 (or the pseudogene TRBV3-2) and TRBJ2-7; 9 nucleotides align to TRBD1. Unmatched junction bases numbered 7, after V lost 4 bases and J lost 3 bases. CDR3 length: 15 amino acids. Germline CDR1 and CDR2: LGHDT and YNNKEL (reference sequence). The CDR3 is CASSRRQGGSYEQYF. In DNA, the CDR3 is TGTGCCAGCAGCCGTCGACAGGGGGGAAGCTACGAGCAGTACTTC.

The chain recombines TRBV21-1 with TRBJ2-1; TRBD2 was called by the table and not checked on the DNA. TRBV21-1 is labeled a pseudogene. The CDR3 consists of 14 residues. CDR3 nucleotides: TGTGCCAGCACTTACGCGGGGGTCTACAATGAGCAGTTCTTC. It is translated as CASTYAGVYNEQFF.

The CDR3 coding sequence is TGTGCCAGCAGTGGCTCGCCGGGACAGGGACGTAATGAGCAGTTCTTC. Translating gives CASSGSPGQGRNEQFF. The gene calls are TRBV25-1 and TRBJ2-1; TRBD1 agrees at 9 bases. Germline lookup yields CDR1 MGHDK and CDR2 SYGVNS. Trimming at V came to 4 bases and at J to 7 bases, leaving 11 bases not matched to a gene. CDR3 size: 16 residues.

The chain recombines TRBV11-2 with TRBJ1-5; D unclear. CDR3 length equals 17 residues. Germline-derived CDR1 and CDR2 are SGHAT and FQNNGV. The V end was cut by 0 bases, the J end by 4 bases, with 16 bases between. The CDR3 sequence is CASSLDGRGQKNQPQHF. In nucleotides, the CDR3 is TGTGCCAGCAGCTTAGATGGACGAGGGCAGAAAAATCAGCCCCAGCATTTT.